This TCR beta chain is from a study of cytomegalovirus exposure and HLA in healthy donors. Findings and limits, study-wide: Among TCR sequences, most were rare, though some public TCRs appeared in many donors.

Concerning this clone: Antigen specificity is unknown.

This CDR3 has 16 amino acids. Germline V CDR1 and CDR2: SGDLS, YYNGEE. V trimming: 4 bases; J trimming: 3 bases; junction bases outside the gene matches: 5. This PCR relied on a set of 60 Vbeta primers and 13 Jbeta primers. Original analysis: Later reanalysis found around 74 million unique TCR beta chains, some 10 million of them shared. Using immunoSEQ multiplex PCR, the repertoire was profiled, and TCRdb retains in-frame clones only, with some absent. The V and J calls and clone size are taken from that table; D and trimming were inferred from the DNA. Of roughly 120,000 clones detected, roughly 80% appear once; the ten largest clones hold roughly 12%.

This chain joins TRBV9 and TRBJ2-1; the match to TRBD2 covers 12 bases. The specimen was PBMCs. The TCR comes from a male donor in good health and CMV-seropositive. Written as DNA, the CDR3 is TGTGCCAGCAGCCCCAGACTAGCGGGAGTCTACAATGAGCAGTTCTTC. Its protein is CASSPRLAGVYNEQFF.